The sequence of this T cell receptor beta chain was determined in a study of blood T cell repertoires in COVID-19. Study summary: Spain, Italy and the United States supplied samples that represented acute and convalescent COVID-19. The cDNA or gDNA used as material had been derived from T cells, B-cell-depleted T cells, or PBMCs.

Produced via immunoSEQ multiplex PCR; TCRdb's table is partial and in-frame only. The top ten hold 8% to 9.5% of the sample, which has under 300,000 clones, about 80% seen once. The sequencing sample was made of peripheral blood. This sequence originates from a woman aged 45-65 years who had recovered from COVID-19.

The CDR3 DNA reads TGTGCCACCAGTGACCCGGGACTAGGGGTGCAAGAGACCCAGTACTTC. It codes for CATSDPGLGVQETQYF. The chain has TRBV24-1 and TRBJ2-5; TRBD2 aligns across 8 bases. V shed 4 bases and J 2 bases; nucleotides not matched to a gene: 8. The CDR3 is made up of 16 amino acids. Germline V gene lookup returns CDR1 KGHDR and CDR2 SFDVKD.